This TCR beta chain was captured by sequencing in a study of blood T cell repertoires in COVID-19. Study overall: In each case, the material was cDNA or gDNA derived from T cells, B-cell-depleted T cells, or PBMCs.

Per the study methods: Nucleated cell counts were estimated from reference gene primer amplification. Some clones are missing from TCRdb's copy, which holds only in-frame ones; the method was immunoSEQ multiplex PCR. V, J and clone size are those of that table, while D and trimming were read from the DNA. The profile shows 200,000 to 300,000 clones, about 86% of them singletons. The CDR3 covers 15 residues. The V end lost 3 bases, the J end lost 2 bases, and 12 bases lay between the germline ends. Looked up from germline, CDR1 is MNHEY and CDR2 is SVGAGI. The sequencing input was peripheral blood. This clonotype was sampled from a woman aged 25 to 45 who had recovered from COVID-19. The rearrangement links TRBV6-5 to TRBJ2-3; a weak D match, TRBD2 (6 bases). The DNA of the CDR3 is TGTGCCAGCAGTTATATGGAGGGTCACACAGATACGCAGTATTTT. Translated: CASSYMEGHTDTQYF.